This TCR beta chain was captured by sequencing in a study of CD8+ T cells in alopecia areata. Findings and caveats of the study: Having one nonresponder leaves uncertain how baseline CD8+ expansion relates to response.

Regarding treatment: oral pan-JAK inhibitor, 5-10 mg twice daily. On this clone: Its antigen is as yet unknown.

Trimming took 4 bases from V and 0 from J, leaving 6 bases between them. Looked up from germline, CDR1 is SQVTM and CDR2 is ANQGSEA. The CDR3 totals 12 residues. Sequencing relied on a cDNA template that was reverse transcribed from extracted RNA. The method was immunoSEQ multiplex PCR; TCRdb's version includes in-frame clones alone and lacks a portion of them. The sample lists about 74,000 clones; 29% were seen once. This specimen was CD8+ T cells sorted from blood, taken at week 4, from a patient treated with tofacitinib. The clonotype originates from a human donor with alopecia areata. The J gene is TRBJ1-2, the V gene TRBV29-1; D is perhaps TRBD1 (5 bases). CDR3 bases: TGCAGCGTTGCGACAGCTAACTATGGCTACACCTTC. It encodes CSVATANYGYTF. Filled out from reference TRBV29-1 and TRBJ1-2, the complete variable domain reads SAVISQKPSRDICQRGTSLTIQCQVDSQVTMMFWYRQQPGQSLTLIATANQGSEATYESGFVIDKFPISRPNLTFSTLTVSNMSPEDSSIYLCSVATANYGYTFGSGTRLTVV.